The sequence of this T cell receptor (beta chain) was determined in a study of OX40 agonist ivuxolimab in advanced cancers. Study in general: Subjects had a mean age of about 60 years, with a range of roughly 23 to 79; approximately 83% were male. Findings and limits, study-wide: CD8+ T cells (on average) carried more expanded clones than CD4+ T cells. In a subset of nonresponders, normalized T-cell clonal expansion was also low.

The CDR3 extends over 14 amino acids. Trimming took 4 bases from V and 2 from J, leaving 12 bases between them. CDR1 and CDR2 (germline): LGHNA, YNFKEQ. Generated by immunoSEQ multiplex PCR, the TCRdb table keeps only in-frame clones and is missing some. The table lists 30,000 to 35,000 clones, approximately 90% of them singletons, with more than 30% in the top ten. As to this clone: Its antigen is undetermined.

The sequencing used CD4+ or CD8+ T cells sorted from blood, collected in a trial of the OX40 agonist ivuxolimab. This sequence originates from an adult with an advanced solid tumor such as melanoma, head and neck, liver or kidney cancer. This chain links TRBV4-2 with TRBJ2-7; tentative D call: TRBD2 (5 bases). This chain's CDR3 is CASSPYRGTYEQYF. CDR3 nucleotides: TGTGCCAGCAGCCCTTATCGAGGGACCTACGAGCAGTACTTC.